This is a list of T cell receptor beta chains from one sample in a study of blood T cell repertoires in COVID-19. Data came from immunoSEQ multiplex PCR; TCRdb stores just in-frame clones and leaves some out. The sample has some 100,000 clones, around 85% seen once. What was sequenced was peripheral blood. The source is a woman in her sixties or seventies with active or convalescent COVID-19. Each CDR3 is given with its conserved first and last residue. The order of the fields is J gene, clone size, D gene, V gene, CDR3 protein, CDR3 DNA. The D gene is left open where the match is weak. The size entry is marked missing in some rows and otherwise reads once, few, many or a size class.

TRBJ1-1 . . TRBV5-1 CASSKETGTEAFF TGCGCCAGCAGCAAGGAGACAGGCACTGAAGCTTTCTTT
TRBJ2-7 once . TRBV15 CATSRDRGREQYF TGTGCCACCAGCAGAGATCGGGGGAGGGAGCAGTACTTC
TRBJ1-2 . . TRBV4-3 CASSQDVQGLSGYTF TGCGCCAGCAGCCAAGACGTTCAGGGTTTATCTGGCTACACCTTC
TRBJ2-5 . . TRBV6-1 CASSEAVGTQYF TGTGCCAGCAGTGAAGCCGTCGGGACCCAGTACTTC
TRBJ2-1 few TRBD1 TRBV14 CASSQVLATGGEQFF TGTGCCAGCAGCCAAGTACTAGCCACAGGGGGTGAGCAGTTCTTC
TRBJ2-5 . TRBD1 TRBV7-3 CASSPGTVQETQYF TGTGCCAGCAGCCCGGGGACAGTGCAAGAGACCCAGTACTTC
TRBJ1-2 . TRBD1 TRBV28 CASSSGTANRGYTF TGTGCCAGCAGTTCCGGGACAGCGAACCGCGGCTACACCTTC
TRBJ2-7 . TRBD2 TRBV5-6 CASSFLAGGGYEQYF TGTGCCAGCAGCTTTCTAGCGGGAGGGGGCTACGAGCAGTACTTC
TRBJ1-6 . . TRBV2 CASHEGAGFGSPLHF TGTGCCAGCCACGAAGGGGCGGGGTTCGGTTCACCCCTCCACTTT
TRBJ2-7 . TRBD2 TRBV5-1 CASRAPGLAGIGEQYF TGCGCCAGCAGGGCCCCGGGACTAGCGGGGATAGGCGAGCAGTACTTC
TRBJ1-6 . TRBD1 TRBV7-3 CASSSSGTGSPLHF TGTGCCAGCAGCTCCTCCGGGACAGGGTCACCCCTCCACTTT
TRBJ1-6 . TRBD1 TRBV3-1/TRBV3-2 CASSQGTVNNSPLHF TGTGCCAGCAGCCAGGGGACAGTTAATAATTCACCCCTCCACTTT
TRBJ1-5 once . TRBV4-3 CASSQDRGQPQHF TGCGCCAGCAGCCAAGATCGAGGTCAGCCCCAGCATTTT
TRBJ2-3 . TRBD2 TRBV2 CASSEDTSGEGEVDTQYF TGTGCCAGCAGCGAAGACACTAGCGGGGAGGGTGAGGTAGATACGCAGTATTTT
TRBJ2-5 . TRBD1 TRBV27 CASSEDGGRRGQETQYF TGTGCCAGCAGCGAGGATGGTGGTCGCAGGGGGCAAGAGACCCAGTACTTC
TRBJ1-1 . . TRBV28 CASSRQENTEAFF TGTGCCAGCAGTAGACAGGAGAACACTGAAGCTTTCTTT
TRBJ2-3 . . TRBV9 CASSAQVSDTQYF TGTGCCAGCAGCGCTCAGGTGTCGGATACGCAGTATTTT
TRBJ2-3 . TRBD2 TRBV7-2 CASSQISGSLTDTQYF TGTGCCAGCAGTCAAATTAGCGGGAGCCTCACAGATACGCAGTATTTT
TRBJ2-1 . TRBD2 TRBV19 CASSFGLAGTHNEQFF TGTGCCAGTAGTTTTGGACTAGCGGGAACTCACAATGAGCAGTTCTTC
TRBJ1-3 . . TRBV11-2 CASSLDLGGSSGNTIYF TGTGCCAGCAGCTTAGATCTCGGCGGTAGCTCTGGAAACACCATATATTTT
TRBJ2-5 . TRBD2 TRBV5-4 CASSAFGGSQETQYF TGTGCCAGCAGCGCTTTCGGGGGGAGCCAAGAGACCCAGTACTTC
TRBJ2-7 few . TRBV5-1 CASSAGTQSYEQYF TGCGCCAGCAGCGCCGGGACACAGTCCTACGAGCAGTACTTC
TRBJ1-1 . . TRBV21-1 CASSKRAPGGLYGEAFF TGTGCCAGCAGCAAAAGAGCGCCAGGGGGCTTGTATGGTGAAGCTTTCTTT
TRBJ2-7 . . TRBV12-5 CASGLVLAGGTYEQYF TGTGCTAGTGGTTTGGTATTGGCGGGCGGCACCTACGAGCAGTACTTC
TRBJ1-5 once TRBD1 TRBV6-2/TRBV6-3 CASSPGQGARAPSNQPQHF TGTGCCAGTAGTCCGGGACAGGGGGCACGGGCGCCTAGCAATCAGCCCCAGCATTTT
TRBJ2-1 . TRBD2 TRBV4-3 CASSQDLAGGSYNEQFF TGCGCCAGCAGCCAAGATCTTGCGGGGGGTTCCTACAATGAGCAGTTCTTC
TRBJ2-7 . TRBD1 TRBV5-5 CASSLGWQGAYEQYF TGTGCCAGCAGCTTGGGCTGGCAGGGGGCTTACGAGCAGTACTTC
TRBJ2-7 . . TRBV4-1 CASSQPGSLYSQYF TGCGCCAGCAGCCAGCCCGGGTCCCTCTACTCACAGTACTTC
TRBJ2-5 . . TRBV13 CASSLGAGVGETQYF TGTGCCAGCAGCTTAGGGGCAGGGGTCGGAGAGACCCAGTACTTC
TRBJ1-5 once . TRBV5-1 CASSPGEGGNQPQHF TGCGCCAGCAGCCCCGGGGAGGGGGGCAATCAGCCCCAGCATTTT
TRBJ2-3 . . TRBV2 CASSDGSVDTQYF TGTGCCAGCAGTGACGGGTCGGTAGATACGCAGTATTTT
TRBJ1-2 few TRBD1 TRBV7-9 CASSKAGGGNGYTF TGTGCCAGCAGCAAGGCAGGGGGCGGAAATGGCTACACCTTC
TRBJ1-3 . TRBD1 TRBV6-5 CASSPHQGAGNTIYF TGTGCCAGCAGTCCCCATCAGGGGGCTGGAAACACCATATATTTT
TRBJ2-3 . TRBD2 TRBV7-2 CASSLGGVADTQYF TGTGCCAGCAGCTTGGGAGGGGTTGCAGATACGCAGTATTTT
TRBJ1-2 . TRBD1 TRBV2 CARAGTGGNGYTF TGTGCCAGAGCCGGGACAGGGGGAAATGGCTACACCTTC
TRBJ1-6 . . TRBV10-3 CAISSQNSPLHF TGTGCCATCAGCAGTCAGAATTCACCCCTCCACTTT
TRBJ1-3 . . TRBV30 CAWSPVGNTIYF TGTGCCTGGAGTCCTGTTGGAAACACCATATATTTT
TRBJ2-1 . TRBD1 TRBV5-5 CASSLGGNSYNEQFF TGTGCCAGCAGCTTAGGGGGCAACTCCTACAATGAGCAGTTCTTC
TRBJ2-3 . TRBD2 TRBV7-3 CASSRSAGKTDTQYF TGTGCCAGCAGTCGTTCAGCGGGGAAAACAGATACGCAGTATTTT
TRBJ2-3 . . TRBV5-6 CASSLDGPTDTQYF TGTGCCAGCAGCCTGGACGGTCCCACAGATACGCAGTATTTT
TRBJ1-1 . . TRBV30 CAWSSETEAFF TGTGCCTGGAGTAGTGAGACTGAAGCTTTCTTT
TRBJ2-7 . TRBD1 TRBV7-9 CASSFGQGADEQYF TGTGCCAGCAGCTTTGGACAGGGGGCAGACGAGCAGTACTTC
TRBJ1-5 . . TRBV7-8 CASSLGGGNQPQHF TGTGCCAGCAGCTTAGGAGGCGGCAATCAGCCCCAGCATTTT
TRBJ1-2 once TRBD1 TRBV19 CASTKNRQGLFYGYTF TGTGCCAGTACTAAAAATCGACAGGGGCTTTTCTATGGCTACACCTTC
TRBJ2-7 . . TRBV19 CASKRRGRGSEQYF TGTGCCAGTAAGCGACGCGGCAGGGGTAGCGAGCAGTACTTC
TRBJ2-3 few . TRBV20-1 CSGQAHDTQYF TGCAGTGGGCAGGCCCACGATACGCAGTATTTT
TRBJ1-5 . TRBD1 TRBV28 CASSLTGGDNQPQHF TGTGCCAGCAGTTTAACAGGGGGGGACAATCAGCCCCAGCATTTT